Described below is a single T cell receptor beta chain sequence and its context. What it binds is not known. The conserved final phenylalanine or tryptophan is absent from the CDR3, which likely points to a read error. Germline V lookup: CDR1 MNHEY, CDR2 SVGAGI. The V and J ends lost 6 bases and 8 bases respectively, with 16 bases between them. There are 13 residues in the CDR3. These data come from a study of tumor-infiltrating lymphocytes in primary liver carcinoma. The study, taken as a whole, reports: It was tumor-adjacent and tumor-blood pairs that overlapped less than tumor region pairs did.

cDNA specific to TCR beta was made from around 470 ng of total RNA, with a constant-region primer employed for priming. The TCR beta library was amplified through three nested multiplex PCR rounds in a modified ARM-PCR procedure. Researchers ran the first two PCR rounds for ten to eleven cycles each with TRBV1-TRBV30 forward primers and a C-beta reverse primer. TCRdb used MiXCR to reprocess the multiplex PCR reads, holding one entry per CDR3 protein. The repertoire holds 90,000 to 140,000 distinct CDR3 sequences, with around 84% as singletons. Starting material for RNA and DNA co-extraction consisted of roughly 19-31 mg of unsorted bulk tissue.

The chain recombines TRBV6-5 with TRBJ1-2; D gene unclear. The receptor was derived from a man aged 40-49 years with primary liver carcinoma and hepatitis B virus infection. Sequencing was done on a sample of liver tumor tissue from sampling region 3. Stated subset: tumor region T3, left-lateral pole. The CDR3 loop reads CASSPQRAVGYTI. DNA of the CDR3: TGTGCCAGCAGCCCACAGAGGGCGGTCGGCTACACCATC.